Sequencing of this T cell receptor (beta chain) was carried out in a study of T cells in Graves' hyperthyroidism and ophthalmopathy. Overall study results and limits: Most clonotypes expanded in the thyroid (above 0.001) were also present in blood.

The CDR3 has 18 amino acids. V lost 0 bases and J 0 bases, leaving 16 bases between the germline ends. Germline values: CDR1 LNHNV, CDR2 YYDKDF (reference sequence). Patients having uncontrolled infection, another autoimmune disease, pregnancy or lactation were not included. In making diagnoses, clinical symptoms, serum thyroxine and TRAb, thyroid ultrasound and orbital computed tomography were all used. This sample holds PBMCs from about 10 ml fresh peripheral blood. Amplification yielded TCR beta CDR3 regions, with RNA transcripts as the source. The primer set for the first-round RT-PCR of the TCR CDR3 was HTBI. TCRdb re-analysed the multiplex PCR reads in MiXCR, keeping a single row per CDR3 protein. This table has hundreds of thousands of distinct CDR3 sequences, 15% to 20% appearing once. A remark on this clonotype: What it binds is unknown.

The V gene is TRBV15, the J gene TRBJ2-3; no firm D call. Material: blood. This receptor was taken from a middle-aged man with Graves' ophthalmopathy. This chain's CDR3 is CATSREWGSGRSTDTQYF. Written as DNA, the CDR3 is TGTGCCACCAGCAGAGAATGGGGTAGTGGCAGGAGCACAGATACGCAGTATTTT.